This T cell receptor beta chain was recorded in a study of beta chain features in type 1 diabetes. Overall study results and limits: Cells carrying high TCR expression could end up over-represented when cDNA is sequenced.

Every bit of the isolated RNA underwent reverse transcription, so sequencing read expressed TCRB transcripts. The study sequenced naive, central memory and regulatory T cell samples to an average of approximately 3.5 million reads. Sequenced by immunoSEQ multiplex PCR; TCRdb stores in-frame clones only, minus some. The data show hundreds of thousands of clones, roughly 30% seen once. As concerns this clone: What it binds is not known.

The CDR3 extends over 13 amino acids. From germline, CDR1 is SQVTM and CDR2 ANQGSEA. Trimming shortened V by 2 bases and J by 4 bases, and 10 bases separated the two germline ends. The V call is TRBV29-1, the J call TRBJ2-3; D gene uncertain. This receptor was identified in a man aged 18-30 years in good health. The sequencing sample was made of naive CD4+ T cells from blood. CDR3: CSVESQDADTQYF. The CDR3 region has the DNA TGCAGCGTTGAATCCCAGGACGCAGATACGCAGTATTTT.